The 18 T cell receptor beta chains below were found in one sample sequenced in a study of response to subunit inactivated influenza vaccine. Each CDR3 protein is one row after TCRdb ran MiXCR on the RT-PCR reads. The sample shows about 780,000 distinct CDR3 sequences, under 20% of them seen only once. Source: PBMCs from blood, taken roughly 5 days after vaccination. The origin of the receptors is a man aged 45 to 65 who received an inactivated influenza vaccine.

This clonotype turned up a few times. V and J are TRBV10-2 and TRBJ2-5; possible D gene TRBD2, 7 bases. CDR1 and CDR2 (germline): WSHSY, SAAADI. Trimming removed 3 bases at V and 1 base at J, with 15 bases between. This CDR3 has 16 amino acids. The CDR3 bases are TGCGCCAGCAGTGACAGGGGACTAACATTCCAAGAGACCCAGTACTTC. Its protein product is CASSDRGLTFQETQYF.

This clonotype was detected only a few times. The gene calls are TRBV2 and TRBJ2-1; a possible D gene is TRBD1 (7 bases). V lost 10 bases and J 3 bases, leaving 16 bases between the germline ends. The germline CDR1 and CDR2 sequences are SNHLY and FYNNEI. The CDR3 runs to 14 residues. The CDR3, as DNA: TGTGCCACCCCCGGCAGGGGGGTCTACAATGAGCAGTTCTTC. Residues: CATPGRGVYNEQFF.

The CDR3 loop is CASSLAWGNEQFF. As DNA, the CDR3 is TGTGCCAGCAGCTTAGCGTGGGGGAATGAGCAGTTCTTC. The chain carries TRBV7-2 and TRBJ2-1; possibly TRBD1 or TRBD2 for D (5 bases each). Trimming cost V 0 bases and J 7 bases, with 7 bases left between them. CDR3 size: 13 residues. The germline V gene has CDR1 SGHTA and CDR2 FQGNSA.

This clonotype was detected only a few times. This chain joins TRBV6-1 and TRBJ2-1; the match to TRBD2 covers 8 bases. Unmatched junction bases numbered 9, after V lost 4 bases and J lost 7 bases. The length of the CDR3 is 15 residues. Germline V gene data show CDR1 as MNHNS and CDR2 as SASEGT. CDR3 DNA sequence: TGTGCCAGCAGTGGGGAGCGGGGGTCGGGGAATGAGCAGTTCTTC. This translates into CASSGERGSGNEQFF.

This clonotype was found a few times. V usage is TRBV15 and J usage is TRBJ2-7; unclear D gene. V was pared by 1 base and J by 0 bases, with 7 bases between. Germline V gene sequence: CDR1 LNHNV, CDR2 YYDKDF (reference sequence). This CDR3 is 14 amino acids long. The CDR3 DNA is TGTGCCACCAGCAGAGCTCTGAGCTCCTACGAGCAGTACTTC. This codes for CATSRALSSYEQYF.

This clonotype was observed many times. V is TRBV12-3 or TRBV12-4 and J is TRBJ1-1; no reliable D call. This CDR3 has 14 residues. The V end was cut by 3 bases, the J end by 4 bases, with 12 bases between. The CDR3 bases are TGTGCCAGCAGTTTCTTGCAGGTTAGCACTGAAGCTTTCTTT. This gives the protein CASSFLQVSTEAFF.

This clonotype was observed a few times. The J gene is TRBJ2-3, the V gene TRBV24-1; no firm D call. CDR1 KGHDR and CDR2 SFDVKD come from the germline V gene. The CDR3 is 15 residues long. The V and J ends lost 6 bases and 2 bases respectively, with 14 bases between them. This chain's CDR3 is CATSPIVGNTDTQYF. In DNA, the CDR3 is TGTGCCACCAGTCCTATAGTGGGTAACACAGATACGCAGTATTTT.

This clonotype was recorded at least ten times. An end of the junction differs from the germline gene, which may be a read error. The chain is built from TRBV29-1 and TRBJ2-5, with D possibly being TRBD1 (5 bases). This CDR3 contains 12 residues. Germline values: CDR1 SQVTM, CDR2 ANQGSEA. CDR3 nucleotide sequence: TGCAGCGTGATACAGGACCAGGAGACCCAGTACTTC. Its protein is CSVIQDQETQYF.

The CDR3 spells CSARVGQGFEQFF. The CDR3 DNA is TGCAGTGCTCGAGTGGGACAGGGATTTGAGCAGTTCTTC. The rearrangement joins TRBV20-1 to TRBJ2-1; 9 bases match TRBD1. Per the germline V gene, CDR1 is DFQATT and CDR2 is SNEGSKA (reference sequence). Unmatched junction bases numbered 8, after V lost 5 bases and J lost 9 bases. The CDR3 is 13 residues long.

In this sample, this clonotype turned up a few times. This sequence joins TRBV15 and TRBJ2-5; TRBD2 agrees at 7 bases. The CDR3 contains 15 residues. V dropped 0 bases and J dropped 8; count of bases not matched to a gene: 9. In germline, CDR1 is LNHNV, CDR2 YYDKDF (reference sequence). This CDR3 is CATSRDRSAGTTQYF. DNA for the CDR3: TGTGCCACCAGCAGAGATAGGTCAGCGGGGACCACCCAGTACTTC. Full variable domain (remainder filled in from reference TRBV15 and TRBJ2-5): DAMVIQNPRYQVTQFGKPVTLSCSQTLNHNVMYWYQQKSSQAPKLLFHYYDKDFNNEADTPDNFQSRRPNTSFCFLDIRSPGLGDTAMYLCATSRDRSAGTTQYFGPGTRLLVL.

Concerning this clonotype: The conserved phenylalanine or tryptophan is not found at the CDR3 terminus, so this likely reflects a read error. The J gene is TRBJ2-1, the V gene TRBV3-1, with D perhaps being TRBD1 or TRBD2 (5 bases each). The V and J ends lost 4 bases and 10 bases respectively, with 11 bases between them. Germline loops: CDR1 LGHDT, CDR2 YNNKEL (reference sequence). The CDR3 extends over 12 amino acids. As DNA, the CDR3 is TGTGCCAGCAGCCCGACCGGGGCAGAGCAGTTCTGC. This encodes CASSPTGAEQFC.

This clonotype appeared once. The genes are TRBV7-9 and TRBJ2-5; TRBD2 is a possible D gene (7 bases). Germline loops: CDR1 SEHNR, CDR2 FQNEAQ (reference sequence). The CDR3 contains 17 residues. The ends were cut back, 3 bases at V and 5 bases at J, with 22 bases in the middle. CDR3 in DNA: TGTGCCAGCAGCTTCGGGTGGCGGGGGCCCACCTTGGAGACCCAGTACTTC. Translation gives CASSFGWRGPTLETQYF.

The rearrangement joins TRBV18 to TRBJ1-1; TRBD1 matches at 11 bases. Trimming cost V 5 bases and J 7 bases; bases outside gene matches: 6. This CDR3 is 14 amino acids long. In germline, CDR1 is KGHSH, CDR2 LQKENI. The CDR3 protein is CASSGGQGANEAFF. DNA for the CDR3: TGTGCCAGCTCAGGAGGACAGGGGGCGAATGAAGCTTTCTTT. Full variable domain (remainder filled in from reference TRBV18 and TRBJ1-1): NAGVMQNPRHLVRRRGQEARLRCSPMKGHSHVYWYRQLPEEGLKFMVYLQKENIIDESGMPKERFSAEFPKEGPSILRIQQVVRGDSAAYFCASSGGQGANEAFFGQGTRLTVV.

This clonotype has just a few counts. This sequence joins TRBV25-1 and TRBJ2-7, with no clear D. The germline gives CDR1 MGHDK, CDR2 SYGVNS. The CDR3 consists of 15 residues. Deletions cut 6 bases from V and 6 bases from J, with 21 bases between. The CDR3 loop reads CASSQTRNVGSEQYF. The CDR3 DNA reads as TGTGCCAGCAGCCAAACCCGAAATGTAGGCTCCGAGCAGTACTTC.

The chain joins TRBV6-2 or TRBV6-3 to TRBJ1-2, with no clear D. Trimming took 6 bases from V and 6 from J, leaving 14 bases between them. Germline V CDR1 and CDR2: MNHEY, SVGEGT. The CDR3 is made up of 13 amino acids. The CDR3 sequence is CASSQTSGNGYTF. Here the CDR3 DNA reads TGTGCCAGCAGCCAAACGTCAGGAAATGGCTACACCTTC.

CDR3 nucleotides: TGTGCCAGCAGTTACACGAGAAGACTAGCGGGCCCCACAGATACGCAGTATTTT. Translation: CASSYTRRLAGPTDTQYF. V is TRBV6-2 or TRBV6-3 and J is TRBJ2-3, with TRBD2 matching 10 bases. In germline, CDR1 is MNHEY, CDR2 SVGEGT. CDR3 length equals 18 residues. V shed 2 bases and J 2 bases; nucleotides not matched to a gene: 10.

In its sample, this clonotype was seen many times. The chain couples TRBV29-1 to TRBJ2-1, with 7 bases that match TRBD2. The germline V gene encodes CDR1 SQVTM and CDR2 ANQGSEA. The trim removed 7 bases at V and 5 bases at J, leaving 8 bases unmatched. The CDR3 length is 13 residues. The CDR3: CSAGGYIHNEQFF. The CDR3 DNA follows: TGCAGCGCCGGGGGGTACATCCACAATGAGCAGTTCTTC.

This clonotype has only a few counts. The chain uses TRBV20-1 and TRBJ2-1, with TRBD2 matching 7 bases. The CDR3 covers 19 residues. V was pared by 1 base and J by 5 bases, with 20 bases of the junction left unmatched. Germline CDR1 and CDR2: DFQATT and SNEGSKA (reference sequence). The CDR3, as DNA: TGCAGTGCTAGAGTGGGTTATGGCGGGAGAAAGGGTACAAACAATGAGCAGTTCTTC. It is translated as CSARVGYGGRKGTNNEQFF.